This T cell receptor beta chain is drawn from a study of control samples from healthy donors and cancer patients. Only in-frame clones appear in the TCRdb table, and some are missing; sequencing was by immunoSEQ multiplex PCR. The sample yields some 49,000 clones, approximately 92% seen once. The CDR3 covers 13 residues. Germline V gives CDR1 SQVTM, CDR2 ANQGSEA. V was pared by 6 bases and J by 6 bases, with 3 bases of the junction left unmatched. The chain carries TRBV29-1 and TRBJ1-5; 12 bases are a match to TRBD1. The receptor comes from a man between 25 and 39 years old with colorectal cancer. Specimen: PBMCs. Here the CDR3 reads CSVGTGGGQPQHF. CDR3 bases: TGCAGCGTAGGGACAGGGGGCGGTCAGCCCCAGCATTTT.